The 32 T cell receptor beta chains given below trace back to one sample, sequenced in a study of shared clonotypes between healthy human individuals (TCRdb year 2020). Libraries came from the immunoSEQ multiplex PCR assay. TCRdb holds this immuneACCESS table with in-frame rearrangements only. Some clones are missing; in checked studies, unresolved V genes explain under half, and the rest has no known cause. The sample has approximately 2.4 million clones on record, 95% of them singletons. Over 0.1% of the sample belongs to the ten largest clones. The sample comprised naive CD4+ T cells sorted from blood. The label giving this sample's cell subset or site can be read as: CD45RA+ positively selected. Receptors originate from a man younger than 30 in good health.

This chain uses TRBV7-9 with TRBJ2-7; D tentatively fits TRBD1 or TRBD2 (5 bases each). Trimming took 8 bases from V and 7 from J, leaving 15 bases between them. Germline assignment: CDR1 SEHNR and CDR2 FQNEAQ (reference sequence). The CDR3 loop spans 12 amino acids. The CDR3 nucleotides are TGTGCCAGCGGGACCGCTGTTTGGGAGCAGTACTTC. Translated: CASGTAVWEQYF.

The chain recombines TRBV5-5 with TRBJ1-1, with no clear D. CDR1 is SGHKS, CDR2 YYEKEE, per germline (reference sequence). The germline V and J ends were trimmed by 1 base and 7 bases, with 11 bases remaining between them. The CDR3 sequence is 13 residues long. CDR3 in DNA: TGTGCCAGCAGCTTGTCTAACAGTCTTGAAGCTTTCTTT. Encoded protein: CASSLSNSLEAFF.

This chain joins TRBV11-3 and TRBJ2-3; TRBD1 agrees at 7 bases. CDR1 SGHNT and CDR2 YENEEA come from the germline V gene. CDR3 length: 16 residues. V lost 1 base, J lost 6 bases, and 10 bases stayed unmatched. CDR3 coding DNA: TGTGCCAGCAGCTTAGGGGACAGCCGGGCGTGGGATACGCAGTATTTT. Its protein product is CASSLGDSRAWDTQYF.

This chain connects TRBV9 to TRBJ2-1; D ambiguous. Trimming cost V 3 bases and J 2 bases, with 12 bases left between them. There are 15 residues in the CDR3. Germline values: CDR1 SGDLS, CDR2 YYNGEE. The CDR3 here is CASSAREITYNEQFF. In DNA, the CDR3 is TGTGCCAGCAGCGCCCGTGAGATCACCTACAATGAGCAGTTCTTC.

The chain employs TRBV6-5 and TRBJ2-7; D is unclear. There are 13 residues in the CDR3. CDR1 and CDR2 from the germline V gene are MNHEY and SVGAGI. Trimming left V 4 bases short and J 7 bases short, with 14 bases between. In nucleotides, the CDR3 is TGTGCCAGCAGTTTATCAGACTTAATGGAGCAGTACTTC. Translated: CASSLSDLMEQYF.

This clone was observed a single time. This CDR3 is CASSEQGQGLAEKLFF. For the CDR3, the DNA is TGTGCCAGCAGTGAACAGGGACAGGGACTAGCCGAAAAACTGTTTTTT. The V call is TRBV6-1, the J call TRBJ1-4; 9 bases map to TRBD1. The V gene end was trimmed by 2 bases and the J gene end by 8 bases; junction bases not matched to a gene: 9. CDR3 size: 16 residues. Germline V gives CDR1 MNHNS, CDR2 SASEGT.

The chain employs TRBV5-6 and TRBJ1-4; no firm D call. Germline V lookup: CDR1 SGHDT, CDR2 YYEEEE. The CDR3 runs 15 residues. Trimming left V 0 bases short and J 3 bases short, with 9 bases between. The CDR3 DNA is TGTGCCAGCAGCTTGGGTCCTCTTGCTAATGAAAAACTGTTTTTT. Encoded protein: CASSLGPLANEKLFF. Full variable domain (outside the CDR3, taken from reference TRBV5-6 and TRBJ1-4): DAGVTQSPTHLIKTRGQQVTLRCSPKSGHDTVSWYQQALGQGPQFIFQYYEEEERQRGNFPDRFSGHQFPNYSSELNVNALLLGDSALYLCASSLGPLANEKLFFGSGTQLSVL.

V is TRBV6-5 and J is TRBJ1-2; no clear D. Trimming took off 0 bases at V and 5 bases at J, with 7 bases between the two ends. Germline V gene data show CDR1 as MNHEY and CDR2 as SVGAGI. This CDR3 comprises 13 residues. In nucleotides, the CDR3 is TGTGCCAGCAGTTACTCATTATTGTATGGCTACACCTTC. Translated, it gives CASSYSLLYGYTF.

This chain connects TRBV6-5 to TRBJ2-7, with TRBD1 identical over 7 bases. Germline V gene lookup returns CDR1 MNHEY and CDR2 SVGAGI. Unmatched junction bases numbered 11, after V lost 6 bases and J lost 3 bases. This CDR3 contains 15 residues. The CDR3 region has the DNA TGTGCCAGCAGCCGAACCGGGGACAGAAACTACGAGCAGTACTTC. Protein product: CASSRTGDRNYEQYF.

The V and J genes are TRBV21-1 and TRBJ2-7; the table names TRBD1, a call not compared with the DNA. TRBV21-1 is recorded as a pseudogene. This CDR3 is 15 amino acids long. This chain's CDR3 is CASSKDGQGGDEQYF. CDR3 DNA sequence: TGTGCCAGCAGCAAGGACGGGCAGGGGGGCGACGAGCAGTACTTC.

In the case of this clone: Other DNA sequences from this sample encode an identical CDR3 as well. CDR3 sequence: CASSVGVSETQYF. As DNA, the CDR3 is TGTGCCAGCAGCGTAGGTGTGTCAGAGACCCAGTACTTC. This chain uses TRBV9 with TRBJ2-5; D not resolved. This CDR3 region has 13 residues. V dropped 0 bases and J dropped 4 bases, with 7 bases sitting between them. The germline V gene has CDR1 SGDLS and CDR2 YYNGEE.

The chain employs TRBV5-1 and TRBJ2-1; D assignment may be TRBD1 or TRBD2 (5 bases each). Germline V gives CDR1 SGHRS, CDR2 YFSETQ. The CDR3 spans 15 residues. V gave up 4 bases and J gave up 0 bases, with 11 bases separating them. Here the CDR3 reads CASSGGRTSYNEQFF. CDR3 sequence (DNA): TGCGCCAGCAGCGGGGGACGGACCTCCTACAATGAGCAGTTCTTC. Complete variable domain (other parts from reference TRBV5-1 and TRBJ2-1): KAGVTQTPRYLIKTRGQQVTLSCSPISGHRSVSWYQQTPGQGLQFLFEYFSETQRNKGNFPGRFSGRQFSNSRSEMNVSTLELGDSALYLCASSGGRTSYNEQFFGPGTRLTVL.

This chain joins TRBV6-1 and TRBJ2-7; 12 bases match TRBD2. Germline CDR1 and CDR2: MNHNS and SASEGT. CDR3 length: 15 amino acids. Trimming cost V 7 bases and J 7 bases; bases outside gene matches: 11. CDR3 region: CASNKKLAGGSEQYF. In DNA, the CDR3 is TGTGCCAGCAACAAGAAACTAGCGGGAGGATCTGAGCAGTACTTC.

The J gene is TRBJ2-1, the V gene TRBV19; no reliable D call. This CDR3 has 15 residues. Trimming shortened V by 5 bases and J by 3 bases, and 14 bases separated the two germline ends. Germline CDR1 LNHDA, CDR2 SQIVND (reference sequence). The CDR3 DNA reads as TGTGCCAGTAGTCCCCTAGGTATCGGCTACAATGAGCAGTTCTTC. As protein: CASSPLGIGYNEQFF.

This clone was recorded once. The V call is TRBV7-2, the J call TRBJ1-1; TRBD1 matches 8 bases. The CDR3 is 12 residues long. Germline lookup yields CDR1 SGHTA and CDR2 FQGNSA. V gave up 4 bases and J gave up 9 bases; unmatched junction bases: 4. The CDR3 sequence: CASSSRQGQAFF. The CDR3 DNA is TGTGCCAGCAGCTCCCGACAGGGGCAAGCTTTCTTT.

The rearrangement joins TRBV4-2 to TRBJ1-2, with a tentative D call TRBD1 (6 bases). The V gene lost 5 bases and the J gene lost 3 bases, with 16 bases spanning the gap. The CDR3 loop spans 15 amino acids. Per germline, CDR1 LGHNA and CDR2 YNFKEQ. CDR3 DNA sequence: TGTGCCAGCAGCGGAAAACAGGGTCCTGACTATGGCTACACCTTC. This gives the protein CASSGKQGPDYGYTF.

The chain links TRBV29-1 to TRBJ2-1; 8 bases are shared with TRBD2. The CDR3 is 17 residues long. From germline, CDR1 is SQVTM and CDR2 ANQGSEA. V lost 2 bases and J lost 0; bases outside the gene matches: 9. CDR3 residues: CSVERLAGYNSYNEQFF. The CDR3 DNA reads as TGCAGCGTTGAACGGCTAGCGGGCTACAACTCCTACAATGAGCAGTTCTTC.

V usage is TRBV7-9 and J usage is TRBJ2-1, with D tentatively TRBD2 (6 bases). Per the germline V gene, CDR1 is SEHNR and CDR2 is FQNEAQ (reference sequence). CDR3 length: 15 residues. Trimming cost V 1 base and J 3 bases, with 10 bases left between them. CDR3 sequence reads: CASSLVPSVYNEQFF. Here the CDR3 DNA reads TGTGCCAGCAGCTTAGTTCCTAGCGTCTACAATGAGCAGTTCTTC.

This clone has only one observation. The CDR3 region is CASSYGGDRLSNYTF. The CDR3 DNA follows: TGTGCCAGCAGTTACGGAGGGGACAGGCTGAGTAACTACACCTTC. The rearrangement uses TRBV6-6 and TRBJ1-2; 8 nucleotides agree with TRBD1. V trimming: 2 bases; J trimming: 10 bases; junction bases outside the gene matches: 12. The CDR3 is 15 residues long. CDR1 is MNHNY and CDR2 is SVGAGI in the germline V gene (reference sequence).

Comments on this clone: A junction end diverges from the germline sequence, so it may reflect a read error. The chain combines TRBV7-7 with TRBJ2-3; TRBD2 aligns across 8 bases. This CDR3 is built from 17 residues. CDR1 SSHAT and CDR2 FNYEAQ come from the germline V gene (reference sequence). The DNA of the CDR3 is TGTGCTAGCAGCTTAGGTAGAGTAGCGGGAACCACAGATACGCAGTATTTT. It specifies CASSLGRVAGTTDTQYF.

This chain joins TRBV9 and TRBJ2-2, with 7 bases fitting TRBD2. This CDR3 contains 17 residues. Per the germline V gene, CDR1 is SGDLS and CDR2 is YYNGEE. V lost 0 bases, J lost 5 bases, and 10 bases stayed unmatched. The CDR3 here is CASSVALSSGITGELFF. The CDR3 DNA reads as TGTGCCAGCAGCGTAGCTCTCTCGAGCGGGATAACCGGGGAGCTGTTTTTT.

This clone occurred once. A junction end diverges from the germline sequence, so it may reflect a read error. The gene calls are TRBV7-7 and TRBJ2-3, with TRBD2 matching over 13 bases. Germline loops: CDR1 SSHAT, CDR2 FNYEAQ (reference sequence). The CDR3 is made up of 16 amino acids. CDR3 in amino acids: CASSRLAGGFTDTQYF. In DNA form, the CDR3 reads TGTGCTAGCAGCCGACTAGCGGGGGGATTCACAGATACGCAGTATTTT.

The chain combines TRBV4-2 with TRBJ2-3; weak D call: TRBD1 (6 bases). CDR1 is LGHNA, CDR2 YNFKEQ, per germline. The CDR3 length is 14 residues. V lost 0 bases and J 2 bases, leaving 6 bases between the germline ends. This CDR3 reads CASSQEGATDTQYF. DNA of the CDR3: TGTGCCAGCAGCCAAGAGGGGGCCACAGATACGCAGTATTTT.

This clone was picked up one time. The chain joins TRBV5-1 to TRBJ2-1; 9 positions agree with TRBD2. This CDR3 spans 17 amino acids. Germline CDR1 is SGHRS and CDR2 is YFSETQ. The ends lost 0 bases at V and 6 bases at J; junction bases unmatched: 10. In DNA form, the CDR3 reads TGCGCCAGCAGCTTGGTCCCTCTAGCGGGAAAGGGCAATGAGCAGTTCTTC. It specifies CASSLVPLAGKGNEQFF.

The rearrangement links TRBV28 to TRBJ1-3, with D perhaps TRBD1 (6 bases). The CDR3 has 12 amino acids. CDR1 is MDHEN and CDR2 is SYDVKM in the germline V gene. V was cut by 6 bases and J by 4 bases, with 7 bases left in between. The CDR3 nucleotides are TGTGCCAGCAGGGGGGCGGGAAACACCATATATTTT. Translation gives CASRGAGNTIYF.

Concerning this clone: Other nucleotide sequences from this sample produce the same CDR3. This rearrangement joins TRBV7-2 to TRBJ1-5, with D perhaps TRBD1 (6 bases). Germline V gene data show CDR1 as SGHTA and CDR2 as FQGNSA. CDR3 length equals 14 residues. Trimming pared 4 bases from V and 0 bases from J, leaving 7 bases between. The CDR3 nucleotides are TGTGCCAGCAGCTCACAGGGTAGCAATCAGCCCCAGCATTTT. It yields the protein CASSSQGSNQPQHF.

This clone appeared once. In DNA, the CDR3 is TGTGCCAGCGGGCGGGACGGGAGTCAGCCCCAGCATTTT. It encodes CASGRDGSQPQHF. This sequence joins TRBV28 and TRBJ1-5, with D perhaps TRBD1 (5 bases). The CDR3 contains 13 residues. Germline assignment: CDR1 MDHEN and CDR2 SYDVKM. V dropped 8 bases and J dropped 6 bases, with 14 bases sitting between them. The full variable domain, its missing parts supplied by reference TRBV28 and TRBJ1-5, is DVKVTQSSRYLVKRTGEKVFLECVQDMDHENMFWYRQDPGLGLRLIYFSYDVKMKEKGDIPEGYSVSREKKERFSLILESASTNQTSMYLCASGRDGSQPQHFGDGTRLSIL.

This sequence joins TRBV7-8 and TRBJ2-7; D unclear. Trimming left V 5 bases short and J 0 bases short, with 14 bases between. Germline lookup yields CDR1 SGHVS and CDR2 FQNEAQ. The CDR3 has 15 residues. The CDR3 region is CASSPPTGGSYEQYF. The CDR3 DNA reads TGTGCCAGCAGCCCCCCGACGGGCGGCTCCTACGAGCAGTACTTC.

CDR3 amino acids: CASSFRLDTDTQYF. The CDR3 bases are TGTGCCAGCAGCTTTCGCCTAGACACAGATACGCAGTATTTT. This sequence joins TRBV7-2 and TRBJ2-3; D call uncertain. The ends were cut back, 3 bases at V and 2 bases at J, with 9 bases in the middle. Germline V gene lookup returns CDR1 SGHTA and CDR2 FQGNSA. CDR3 length: 14 residues. Drawing the rest from reference TRBV7-2 and TRBJ2-3, the complete variable domain is GAGVSQSPSNKVTEKGKDVELRCDPISGHTALYWYRQSLGQGLEFLIYFQGNSAPDKSGLPSDRFSAERTGGSVSTLTIQRTQQEDSAVYLCASSFRLDTDTQYFGPGTRLTVL.

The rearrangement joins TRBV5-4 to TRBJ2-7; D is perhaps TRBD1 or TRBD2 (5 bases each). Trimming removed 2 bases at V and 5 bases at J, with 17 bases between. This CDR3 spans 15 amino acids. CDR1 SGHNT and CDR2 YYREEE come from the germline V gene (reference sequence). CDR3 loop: CASSFSGRGTHEQYF. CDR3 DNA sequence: TGTGCCAGCAGCTTTTCAGGGAGAGGGACCCACGAGCAGTACTTC.

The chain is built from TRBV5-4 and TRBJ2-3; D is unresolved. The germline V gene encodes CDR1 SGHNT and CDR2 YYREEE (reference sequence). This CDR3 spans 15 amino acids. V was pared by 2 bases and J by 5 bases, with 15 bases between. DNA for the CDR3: TGTGCCAGCAGCTTCCCAACTTCAGGAGAAGATACGCAGTATTTT. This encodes CASSFPTSGEDTQYF.

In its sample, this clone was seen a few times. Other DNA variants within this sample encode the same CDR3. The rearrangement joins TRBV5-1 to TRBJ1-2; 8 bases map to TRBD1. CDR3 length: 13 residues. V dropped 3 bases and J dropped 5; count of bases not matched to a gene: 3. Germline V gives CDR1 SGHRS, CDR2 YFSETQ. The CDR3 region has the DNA TGCGCCAGCAGCTCGACAGGGGATTATGGCTACACCTTC. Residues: CASSSTGDYGYTF.